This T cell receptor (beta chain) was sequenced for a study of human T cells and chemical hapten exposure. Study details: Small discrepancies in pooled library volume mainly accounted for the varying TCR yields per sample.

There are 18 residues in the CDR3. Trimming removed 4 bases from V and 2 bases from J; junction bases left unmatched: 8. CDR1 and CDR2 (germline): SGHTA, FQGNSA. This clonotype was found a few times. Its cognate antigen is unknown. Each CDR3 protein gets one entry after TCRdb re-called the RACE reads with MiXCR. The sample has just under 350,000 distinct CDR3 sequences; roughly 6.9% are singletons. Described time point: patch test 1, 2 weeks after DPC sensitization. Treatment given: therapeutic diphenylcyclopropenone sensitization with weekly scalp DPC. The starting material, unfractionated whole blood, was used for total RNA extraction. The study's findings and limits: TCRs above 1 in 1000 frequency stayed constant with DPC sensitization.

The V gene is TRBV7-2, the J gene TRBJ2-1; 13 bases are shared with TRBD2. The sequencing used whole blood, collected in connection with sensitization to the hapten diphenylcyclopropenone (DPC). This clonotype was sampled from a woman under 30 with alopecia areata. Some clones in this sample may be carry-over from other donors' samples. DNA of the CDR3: TGTGCCAGCAGCTCCGATCGTACTAGCGGGGGGGCCTACAATGAGCAGTTCTTC. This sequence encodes CASSSDRTSGGAYNEQFF.